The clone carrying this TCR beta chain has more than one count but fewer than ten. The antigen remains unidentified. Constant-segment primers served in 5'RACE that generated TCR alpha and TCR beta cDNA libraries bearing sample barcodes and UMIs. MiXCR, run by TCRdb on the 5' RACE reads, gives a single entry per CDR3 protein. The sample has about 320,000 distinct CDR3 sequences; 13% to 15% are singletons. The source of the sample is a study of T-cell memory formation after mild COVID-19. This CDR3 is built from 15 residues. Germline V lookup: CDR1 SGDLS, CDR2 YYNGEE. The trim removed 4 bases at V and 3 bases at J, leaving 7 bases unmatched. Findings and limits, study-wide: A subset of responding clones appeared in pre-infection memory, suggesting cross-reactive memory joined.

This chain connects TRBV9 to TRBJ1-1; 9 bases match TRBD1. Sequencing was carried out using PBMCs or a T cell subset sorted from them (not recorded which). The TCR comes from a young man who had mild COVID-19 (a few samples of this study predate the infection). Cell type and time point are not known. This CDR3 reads CASSPRQGVDTEAFF. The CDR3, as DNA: TGTGCCAGCAGCCCTCGACAGGGGGTGGACACTGAAGCTTTCTTT.